The 30 T cell receptor beta chains below were found in one sample sequenced in a study of T-cell memory formation after mild COVID-19. TCRdb re-analysed the 5' RACE reads in MiXCR, keeping a single row per CDR3 protein. The sample yields roughly 58,000 distinct CDR3 sequences, more than 9% seen once. Sequencing was done on a sample of PBMCs or a T cell subset sorted from them (not recorded which). These receptors all stem from a man between 18 and 35 years old who had mild COVID-19 (a few samples of this study predate the infection). Cell type and time point are not known.

This clonotype has at least ten counts. The chain carries TRBV20-1 and TRBJ1-2; D remains ambiguous. Trimming removed 7 bases from V and 9 bases from J, with 27 bases in between. The CDR3 runs 15 residues. In germline, CDR1 is DFQATT, CDR2 SNEGSKA (reference sequence). The CDR3 loop is CSGFPYLDGIYSYTF. The CDR3 nucleotides are TGCAGTGGATTCCCCTACCTGGACGGAATTTATAGCTACACCTTC.

Only a few counts were recorded for this clonotype. The rearrangement links TRBV5-1 to TRBJ2-3, with D uncertain. From germline, CDR1 is SGHRS and CDR2 YFSETQ. The CDR3 is made up of 14 amino acids. Between the trimmed V and J ends, which lost 0 bases and 2 bases, there was a span of 7 bases. The CDR3, as DNA: TGCGCCAGCAGCTTGGGGGTTGACACAGATACGCAGTATTTT. Protein: CASSLGVDTDTQYF.

The gene calls are TRBV6-1 and TRBJ1-1; TRBD1 agrees at 7 bases. This CDR3 has 16 residues. Germline lookup yields CDR1 MNHNS and CDR2 SASEGT. Trimming removed 7 bases from V and 0 bases from J; junction bases left unmatched: 11. DNA for the CDR3: TGTGCCAGCACCCTGGAGCGGGACAGCTTGAACACTGAAGCTTTCTTT. This translates into CASTLERDSLNTEAFF.

V is TRBV12-3 or TRBV12-4 and J is TRBJ1-6; D not resolved. Between the trimmed V and J ends, which lost 6 bases and 0 bases, there was a span of 6 bases. The CDR3 is made up of 14 amino acids. The CDR3 reads CASRASSYNSPLHF. DNA of the CDR3: TGTGCCAGCAGAGCTAGCTCCTATAATTCACCCCTCCACTTT.

This clonotype was seen only a few times. The chain recombines TRBV7-9 with TRBJ2-5; TRBD2 agrees at 7 bases. The CDR3 sequence is 15 residues long. With 5 bases clipped from V and 4 bases from J, the junction kept 10 bases outside the gene matches. Germline assignment: CDR1 SEHNR and CDR2 FQNEAQ (reference sequence). Written as DNA, the CDR3 is TGTGCCAGCAGCCCAGCGGGGCGCGGGGTAGAGACCCAGTACTTC. Encoded protein: CASSPAGRGVETQYF.

The rearrangement uses TRBV5-1 and TRBJ2-5, with no clear D. Germline V CDR1 and CDR2: SGHRS, YFSETQ. The CDR3 runs to 16 residues. Trimming pared 0 bases from V and 1 base from J, leaving 13 bases between. This CDR3 reads CASSLDAPQFQETQYF. CDR3 sequence (DNA): TGCGCCAGCAGCTTGGATGCGCCCCAATTCCAAGAGACCCAGTACTTC.

This clonotype turned up a few times. This chain connects TRBV27 to TRBJ2-3; no clear D gene. Germline V lookup: CDR1 MNHEY, CDR2 SMNVEV (reference sequence). The CDR3 sequence is 16 residues long. The V end lost 9 bases, the J end lost 1 base, and 20 bases lay between the germline ends. The CDR3 DNA follows: TGTGCCAGAAGTCCCACCTTAAGCTCCCGCACAGATACGCAGTATTTT. Its protein is CARSPTLSSRTDTQYF.

The CDR3 DNA is TGTGCCAGCAGCCCGATGACAGGGCCCCACAATGAGCAGTTCTTC. Protein sequence: CASSPMTGPHNEQFF. The chain links TRBV3-1 to TRBJ2-1; 7 bases are shared with TRBD1. Germline V gene data show CDR1 as LGHDT and CDR2 as YNNKEL (reference sequence). The CDR3 is 15 amino acids. V was pared by 4 bases and J by 5 bases, with 8 bases of the junction left unmatched.

This clonotype has ten or more counts. The V gene is TRBV7-6, the J gene TRBJ2-1; D unresolved. CDR3 size: 16 residues. Trimming took 4 bases from V and 7 from J, leaving 20 bases between them. Germline CDR1 and CDR2: SGHVS and FNYEAQ. This CDR3 is CASSSAESGPSNEQFF. Written as DNA, the CDR3 is TGTGCCAGCAGCTCTGCAGAGTCCGGTCCGTCTAATGAGCAGTTCTTC.

This chain joins TRBV9 and TRBJ1-2; no clear D gene. Trimming stripped 4 bases from V and 3 bases from J, with 10 bases between. The CDR3 spans 13 residues. Germline CDR1 is SGDLS and CDR2 is YYNGEE. The CDR3 region is CASSPTGDYGYTF. The CDR3 bases are TGTGCCAGCAGCCCGACCGGGGACTATGGCTACACCTTC.

The chain links TRBV5-4 to TRBJ1-2, with D possibly matching TRBD1 (6 bases). The V gene lost 2 bases and the J gene lost 8 bases, with 19 bases spanning the gap. CDR1 SGHNT and CDR2 YYREEE come from the germline V gene (reference sequence). This CDR3 has 15 amino acids. CDR3 region: CASSLDRRGTKGYTF. The CDR3 DNA follows: TGTGCCAGCAGCTTAGACAGGAGGGGAACCAAGGGCTACACCTTC.

This clonotype was detected many times. The chain recombines TRBV9 with TRBJ1-3; D is uncertain. Trimming left V 0 bases short and J 2 bases short, with 9 bases between. CDR1 is SGDLS, CDR2 YYNGEE, per germline. CDR3 length: 15 residues. The CDR3 DNA is TGTGCCAGCAGCGTAGCTTCGGGAGCTGGAAACACCATATATTTT. This gives the protein CASSVASGAGNTIYF.

A few counts support this clonotype. The chain couples TRBV12-3 or TRBV12-4 to TRBJ1-4; D is unclear. The CDR3 spans 14 residues. V shed 3 bases and J shed 3 bases, with 8 bases lying between them. The CDR3 DNA is TGTGCCAGCAGTTTTCAGGCAGCTAATGAAAAACTGTTTTTT. This translates into CASSFQAANEKLFF.

The CDR3 DNA reads TGTGCCAGCAGCTTCGGGATGGGGACAGTCAATCAGCCCCAGCATTTT. Protein: CASSFGMGTVNQPQHF. The V call is TRBV7-9, the J call TRBJ1-5; TRBD1 matches 7 bases. Germline CDR1 reads SEHNR; CDR2 reads FQNEAQ (reference sequence). V lost 3 bases, J lost 3 bases, and 8 bases stayed unmatched. The CDR3 sequence is 16 residues long.

This clonotype was seen more than once but under ten times. The gene calls are TRBV5-1 and TRBJ2-3; D uncertain. V was trimmed by 7 bases and J by 5 bases, leaving 11 bases between them. The CDR3 has 12 residues. Germline CDR1 reads SGHRS; CDR2 reads YFSETQ. CDR3 loop: CASGVSGDTQYF. CDR3 DNA sequence: TGCGCCAGCGGGGTATCGGGAGATACGCAGTATTTT.

V is TRBV7-2 and J is TRBJ2-1; 9 bases map to TRBD2. The V and J ends lost 2 bases and 8 bases, in that order; junction bases with no gene match: 7. Germline V gene data show CDR1 as SGHTA and CDR2 as FQGNSA. The CDR3 sequence is 15 residues long. CDR3 in DNA: TGTGCCAGCAGCTTACGGCGGGGGGGCCTCGATGAGCAGTTCTTC. Translated, it gives CASSLRRGGLDEQFF. Combining the CDR3 with reference TRBV7-2 and TRBJ2-1 gives the whole variable domain GAGVSQSPSNKVTEKGKDVELRCDPISGHTALYWYRQSLGQGLEFLIYFQGNSAPDKSGLPSDRFSAERTGGSVSTLTIQRTQQEDSAVYLCASSLRRGGLDEQFFGPGTRLTVL.

This clonotype occurred a few times. This rearrangement joins TRBV5-1 to TRBJ2-5, with 10 nucleotides matching TRBD2. The CDR3 consists of 17 residues. The trim removed 4 bases at V and 4 bases at J, leaving 13 bases unmatched. The germline V gene encodes CDR1 SGHRS and CDR2 YFSETQ. The CDR3 bases are TGCGCCAGCAGCGAACCTGGGGGAGCGGGGGGGATAGAGACCCAGTACTTC. Its protein is CASSEPGGAGGIETQYF. Looking up the rest from reference TRBV5-1 and TRBJ2-5 gives the full variable domain: KAGVTQTPRYLIKTRGQQVTLSCSPISGHRSVSWYQQTPGQGLQFLFEYFSETQRNKGNFPGRFSGRQFSNSRSEMNVSTLELGDSALYLCASSEPGGAGGIETQYFGPGTRLLVL.

This clonotype was picked up a small number of times. The genes are TRBV7-2 and TRBJ2-7, with D uncertain. The V end lost 7 bases, the J end lost 7 bases, and 17 bases lay between the germline ends. The CDR3 covers 13 residues. Germline loops: CDR1 SGHTA, CDR2 FQGNSA. CDR3 sequence (DNA): TGTGCCAGCACCAGATACGTCGCTAAGGAGCAGTACTTC. Translated: CASTRYVAKEQYF.

Only a few counts were recorded for this clonotype. The rearrangement links TRBV18 to TRBJ2-7; no definite D call. This CDR3 comprises 13 residues. The V and J ends lost 2 bases and 7 bases respectively, with 12 bases between them. The germline V gene has CDR1 KGHSH and CDR2 LQKENI. CDR3 residues: CASSPGFLGEQYF. The CDR3 DNA reads TGTGCCAGCTCACCAGGATTTTTGGGAGAGCAGTACTTC. The entire variable domain, with the rest obtained from reference TRBV18 and TRBJ2-7, is as follows: NAGVMQNPRHLVRRRGQEARLRCSPMKGHSHVYWYRQLPEEGLKFMVYLQKENIIDESGMPKERFSAEFPKEGPSILRIQQVVRGDSAAYFCASSPGFLGEQYFGPGTRLTVT.

At least ten counts were recorded for this clonotype. V and J are TRBV7-2 and TRBJ2-4; weak D call: TRBD2 (6 bases). V was shortened by 5 bases and J by 3 bases, with 17 bases between the two germline ends. The CDR3 covers 16 residues. CDR1 SGHTA and CDR2 FQGNSA come from the germline V gene. CDR3 DNA: TGTGCCAGCAGCCCCCCCCGCCGGCGGGGCAAAAACATTCAGTACTTC. This gives the protein CASSPPRRRGKNIQYF.

This clonotype turned up a few times. The CDR3 here is CASSYPGSGTDTQYF. In nucleotides, the CDR3 is TGCGCCAGCAGCTATCCTGGGTCGGGGACAGATACGCAGTATTTT. The chain couples TRBV5-1 to TRBJ2-3; maybe TRBD2 (5 bases). The CDR3 spans 15 residues. V lost 3 bases to trimming and J lost 3 bases, with 14 bases between them. Germline V lookup: CDR1 SGHRS, CDR2 YFSETQ.

This clonotype has just a few counts. The chain uses TRBV7-2 and TRBJ1-2; TRBD1 matches at 9 bases. CDR3 size: 15 residues. Unmatched junction bases numbered 6, after V lost 5 bases and J lost 2 bases. The germline gives CDR1 SGHTA, CDR2 FQGNSA. Here the CDR3 DNA reads TGTGCCAGCAGCCGATCCGGGACAGGGAACTATGGCTACACCTTC. Its translation is CASSRSGTGNYGYTF.

The chain recombines TRBV5-1 with TRBJ1-1, with 7 bases fitting TRBD1. Germline-derived CDR1 and CDR2 are SGHRS and YFSETQ. The CDR3 extends over 13 amino acids. The V gene end was trimmed by 2 bases and the J gene end by 11 bases; junction bases not matched to a gene: 9. The CDR3 reads CASSLTGERSAFF. In DNA form, the CDR3 reads TGCGCCAGCAGCTTAACAGGGGAACGAAGCGCTTTCTTT.

This clonotype was seen repeatedly, ten times or more. V gene TRBV7-2 combines with J gene TRBJ2-7; D unclear. Between the trimmed V and J ends, which lost 5 bases and 1 base, there was a span of 3 bases. The CDR3 runs 11 residues. Germline CDR1 is SGHTA and CDR2 is FQGNSA. CDR3 bases: TGTGCCAGCAGCCTATCCTACGAGCAGTACTTC. Residues: CASSLSYEQYF.

The DNA for the CDR3 is TGTGCCAGCAGGCCCCCCGGGACTGTCACCGGGGAGCTGTTTTTT. Translated, it gives CASRPPGTVTGELFF. The chain uses TRBV6-2 or TRBV6-3 and TRBJ2-2; tentative D call: TRBD2 (6 bases). The CDR3 consists of 15 residues. Germline CDR1 MNHEY, CDR2 SVGEGT. With 6 bases removed from V and 4 bases from J, the gap between germline ends came to 15 bases.

This clonotype has more than one count but fewer than ten. V gene TRBV7-2 combines with J gene TRBJ2-1; no reliable D call. From germline, CDR1 is SGHTA and CDR2 FQGNSA. The CDR3 totals 14 residues. The V end was cut by 7 bases, the J end by 0 bases, with 10 bases between. DNA for the CDR3: TGTGCCAGCATACAACAGAGCTCCTACAATGAGCAGTTCTTC. As protein: CASIQQSSYNEQFF.

The rearrangement joins TRBV7-2 to TRBJ1-2; D not certain. CDR3 length: 15 residues. V lost 6 bases and J 1 base, leaving 15 bases between the germline ends. CDR1 and CDR2 (germline): SGHTA, FQGNSA. In DNA, the CDR3 is TGTGCCAGCAGTGGGTCAGCAACTCTTAACTATGGCTACACCTTC. This sequence encodes CASSGSATLNYGYTF.

This chain links TRBV5-1 with TRBJ2-7; 8 positions match TRBD1. The CDR3 consists of 15 residues. V was pared by 1 base and J by 2 bases, with 5 bases of the junction left unmatched. CDR1 is SGHRS, CDR2 YFSETQ, per germline. The DNA of the CDR3 is TGCGCCAGCAGCTTGAGGACAGGGAAACCCTACGAGCAGTACTTC. It encodes CASSLRTGKPYEQYF. The full variable domain, its missing parts supplied by reference TRBV5-1 and TRBJ2-7, is KAGVTQTPRYLIKTRGQQVTLSCSPISGHRSVSWYQQTPGQGLQFLFEYFSETQRNKGNFPGRFSGRQFSNSRSEMNVSTLELGDSALYLCASSLRTGKPYEQYFGPGTRLTVT.

There are a few counts of this clonotype. The CDR3 reads CASSSDSNQPQHF. In nucleotides, the CDR3 is TGTGCCAGCAGTTCAGACAGCAATCAGCCCCAGCATTTT. J is TRBJ1-5 and V is TRBV12-3 or TRBV12-4; D uncertain. The CDR3 is 13 amino acids. Deletions cut 4 bases from V and 1 base from J, with 5 bases between.

This clonotype was found a few times. This chain links TRBV12-3 or TRBV12-4 with TRBJ2-7, with D tentatively TRBD2 (6 bases). V shed 5 bases and J shed 7 bases, with 12 bases lying between them. The CDR3 totals 12 residues. For the CDR3, the DNA is TGTGCCAGCAGTCTTACCCGGGGGGAGCAGTACGTC. It specifies CASSLTRGEQYV.